The 14 T cell receptor beta chains below come from one sample, sequenced in a study of cytomegalovirus exposure and HLA in healthy donors. PCR amplification relied on 60 Vbeta primers (plus 13 Jbeta primers). Assay: immunoSEQ multiplex PCR; the TCRdb copy retains only in-frame clones and omits some. The sample carries approximately 150,000 clones, around 88% recorded once. Source material: PBMCs. All receptors derive from a woman between 25 and 40 years old in good health and CMV-seronegative.

A few counts support this clone. Other nucleotide sequences in the sample specify the same CDR3. The chain joins TRBV7-2 to TRBJ2-3; D unresolved. Germline CDR1 is SGHTA and CDR2 is FQGNSA. The CDR3 is 12 amino acids. Trimming took off 2 bases at V and 3 bases at J, with 3 bases between the two ends. The CDR3 DNA reads TGTGCCAGCAGCTTATATACAGATACGCAGTATTTT. It specifies CASSLYTDTQYF. Based on the CDR3 plus reference TRBV7-2 and TRBJ2-3, the full variable domain is GAGVSQSPSNKVTEKGKDVELRCDPISGHTALYWYRQSLGQGLEFLIYFQGNSAPDKSGLPSDRFSAERTGGSVSTLTIQRTQQEDSAVYLCASSLYTDTQYFGPGTRLTVL.

This chain joins TRBV5-8 and TRBJ2-4; a weak D match, TRBD1 (6 bases). The CDR3 length is 16 residues. Germline V gene lookup returns CDR1 SGHTS and CDR2 YDEGEE. V was pared by 0 bases and J by 0 bases, with 10 bases between. CDR3 region: CASSLGTDLAKNIQYF. CDR3 in DNA: TGTGCCAGCAGCTTGGGGACAGACCTAGCCAAAAACATTCAGTACTTC.

The chain's CDR3 is CASSPDTYEQYF. The DNA of the CDR3 is TGTGCCAGCAGCCCGGACACCTACGAGCAGTACTTC. The chain employs TRBV11-2 and TRBJ2-7, with D possibly being TRBD1 (5 bases). Germline assignment: CDR1 SGHAT and CDR2 FQNNGV. V lost 5 bases and J 2 bases, leaving 7 bases between the germline ends. CDR3 length: 12 amino acids.

In this sample, this clone turned up once. The chain couples TRBV7-6 to TRBJ2-1, with 10 bases identical to TRBD2. V was clipped by 5 bases and J by 3 bases; unmatched bases: 1. The CDR3 sequence is 14 residues long. Per the germline V gene, CDR1 is SGHVS and CDR2 is FNYEAQ. CDR3 protein: CASSPSGGYNEQFF. In nucleotides, the CDR3 is TGTGCCAGCAGCCCTAGCGGGGGCTACAATGAGCAGTTCTTC.

The chain couples TRBV29-1 to TRBJ2-5; weak D call: TRBD1 (5 bases). Germline values: CDR1 SQVTM, CDR2 ANQGSEA. V lost 8 bases to trimming and J lost 5 bases, with 18 bases between them. This CDR3 has 13 residues. For the CDR3, the DNA is TGCAGCACCCGGGTCAGCCCAGGGGAGACCCAGTACTTC. Its translation is CSTRVSPGETQYF.

The rearrangement uses TRBV6-1 and TRBJ1-4; 7 bases line up with TRBD1. With 7 bases clipped from V and 6 bases from J, the junction kept 5 bases outside the gene matches. The CDR3 totals 13 residues. Germline CDR1 reads MNHNS; CDR2 reads SASEGT. The CDR3 region is CASTRGLYEKLFF. The CDR3, as DNA: TGTGCCAGCACCAGGGGGTTATATGAAAAACTGTTTTTT.

This clone was detected a few times. This chain connects TRBV28 to TRBJ2-5, with D hard to call. Trimming cost V 3 bases and J 4 bases, with 15 bases left between them. The CDR3 totals 15 residues. Looked up from germline, CDR1 is MDHEN and CDR2 is SYDVKM. The CDR3 DNA reads TGTGCCAGCAGTTTCCCCTCACAGTTACCAGAGACCCAGTACTTC. This codes for CASSFPSQLPETQYF.

This clone has a single count. The chain employs TRBV7-9 and TRBJ2-5; 7 bases align to TRBD2. TRBJ2-7 matches the DNA end more closely, so the J call is doubtful. In germline, CDR1 is SEHNR, CDR2 FQNEAQ (reference sequence). The CDR3 totals 15 residues. The DNA for the CDR3 is TGTGCCAGCAGCACCCGGAGCGGGACCTCCTACGAGCAGTACTTC. This sequence encodes CASSTRSGTSYEQYF.

This clone came up once. The rearrangement uses TRBV6-1 and TRBJ2-7; D perhaps matches TRBD1 (6 bases). Deletions cut 7 bases from V and 3 bases from J, with 16 bases between. The CDR3 totals 14 residues. In germline, CDR1 is MNHNS, CDR2 SASEGT. The CDR3 nucleotides are TGTGCCAGCATTCCGGACAGACTTGGCTACGAGCAGTACTTC. As protein: CASIPDRLGYEQYF.

Concerning this clone: This sample also contains other DNA sequences that code for the same CDR3. The chain is built from TRBV6-5 and TRBJ1-5; D is unclear. The V end was cut by 0 bases, the J end by 9 bases, with 12 bases between. This CDR3 spans 14 amino acids. CDR1 and CDR2 (germline): MNHEY, SVGAGI. The CDR3 nucleotides are TGTGCCAGCAGTTACTCGGCTGGCATCAGGCCCCAGCATTTT. This encodes CASSYSAGIRPQHF.

The genes are TRBV27 and TRBJ2-7; 7 bases line up with TRBD1. This CDR3 is built from 13 residues. The V gene's germline CDR1 is MNHEY and CDR2 SMNVEV (reference sequence). Unmatched junction bases numbered 4, after V lost 6 bases and J lost 2 bases. CDR3 sequence reads: CASRGQTAYEQYF. CDR3 sequence (DNA): TGTGCCAGCAGGGGACAGACCGCCTACGAGCAGTACTTC.

This clone was recorded once. The V call is TRBV5-4, the J call TRBJ2-3; TRBD1 matches at 11 bases. After removal of 3 bases from V and 3 bases from J, the junction contained 6 bases not matched to a gene. The CDR3 is 16 residues long. The germline V gene has CDR1 SGHNT and CDR2 YYREEE (reference sequence). CDR3 in DNA: TGTGCCAGCAGCTCTCTGGACAGGGGGCTGACAGATACGCAGTATTTT. It translates to CASSSLDRGLTDTQYF.

The V gene is TRBV21-1, the J gene TRBJ2-1; the D segment call TRBD2 is taken from the table without a DNA check. TRBV21-1 is flagged as a pseudogene. This CDR3 is 14 amino acids long. The CDR3 here is CASSTSGGGDEQFF. The CDR3, as DNA: TGTGCCAGCAGCACCAGCGGGGGGGGCGATGAGCAGTTCTTC.

This clone was counted a single time. This chain links TRBV13 with TRBJ2-1, with TRBD1 as a possible D gene (5 bases). CDR1 and CDR2 from the germline V gene are PRHDT and FYEKMQ (reference sequence). CDR3 length: 14 residues. The germline V and J ends were trimmed by 3 bases and 9 bases, with 15 bases remaining between them. The chain's CDR3 is CASSLIGPGIEQFF. Written as DNA, the CDR3 is TGTGCCAGCAGCTTGATTGGACCAGGGATTGAGCAGTTCTTC.